A selection of T cell receptor beta chains follows, all from one sample in a study of cytomegalovirus exposure and HLA in healthy donors. Sequencing was performed with immunoSEQ multiplex PCR; in TCRdb, only in-frame clones are kept and a portion is missing. The sample lists tens of thousands of clones, approximately 86% occurring once. Sequences were obtained from PBMCs. These receptors originate from a young man in good health and CMV-seronegative. The CDR3 runs from the conserved cysteine through the conserved F or W. Each record gives: D gene, V gene, J gene, clone size, CDR3 DNA, CDR3 protein. The D gene is left open where the match is weak. Rows may omit the clone size; those that give it use once, few, many or a size class.

.	TRBV7-9	TRBJ1-2	.	TGTGCCAGCAGCACCCTTACAGGGATAAGCTATGGCTACACCTTC	CASSTLTGISYGYTF
.	TRBV7-9	TRBJ1-1	.	TGTGCCAGCAGCTTACTTAGAGGATTGAGGAACACTGAAGCTTTCTTT	CASSLLRGLRNTEAFF
.	TRBV6-4	TRBJ1-2	.	TGTGCCAGCAGTGACCCGACCACCCGAGTAGCTGGCTACACCTTC	CASSDPTTRVAGYTF
TRBD1	TRBV9	TRBJ1-3	once	TGTGCCAGCAGCGTCTCGACAGGGGGAGCTGGAAACACCATATATTTT	CASSVSTGGAGNTIYF
.	TRBV25-1	TRBJ1-4	.	TGTGCCAGCAGTAGTGAAAGAGGGGGGGCTAAGAATGAAAAACTGTTTTTT	CASSSERGGAKNEKLFF
TRBD1	TRBV29-1	TRBJ2-2	.	TGCAGCGTCCCCCAAGGTTCAGGGGGCAACGGGGAGCTGTTTTTT	CSVPQGSGGNGELFF
.	TRBV6-5	TRBJ1-1	.	TGTGCCAGCAGTTATGGCGGGAATGAAGCTTTCTTT	CASSYGGNEAFF
TRBD2	TRBV9	TRBJ2-5	.	TGTGCCAGCAGCCTAGGGCGCGGGAGGGGCGGAGAGACCCAGTACTTC	CASSLGRGRGGETQYF
.	TRBV5-4	TRBJ1-1	.	TGTGCCAGCAGCTTCGCGTCGGTGCACACTGAAGCTTTCTTT	CASSFASVHTEAFF
.	TRBV7-3	TRBJ2-1	.	TGTGCCAGCGCCTCGGGCTCCTACAATGAGCAGTTCTTC	CASASGSYNEQFF
.	TRBV27	TRBJ1-2	.	TGTGCCAGCAGCCCAAAGCCCTATGGCTACACCTTC	CASSPKPYGYTF
.	TRBV2	TRBJ1-1	.	TGTGCCAGCAGGGGAGGCGCTGGTGGGACTGAAGCTTTCTTT	CASRGGAGGTEAFF
.	TRBV27	TRBJ1-5	.	TGTGCCAGCTCCCCATCCCGGGGTGAGGTCCATCAGCCCCAGCATTTT	CASSPSRGEVHQPQHF
.	TRBV4-3	TRBJ2-1	.	TGCGCCAGCAGTCACGAGCTAGCCAATGAGCAGTTCTTC	CASSHELANEQFF
TRBD1	TRBV6-5	TRBJ1-2	.	TGTGCCAGCAGTTTGACAGGGCTCTATGGCTACACCTTC	CASSLTGLYGYTF
.	TRBV5-1	TRBJ2-2	.	TGCGCCAGCAGCCCCCGGGCAGGGACGAACACCGGGGAGCTGTTTTTT	CASSPRAGTNTGELFF
TRBD1	TRBV7-8	TRBJ2-7	medium-sized	TGTGCCAGCAGCTCCCAATCCGGGACAGGGGGCGTGCAGTACTTC	CASSSQSGTGGVQYF
.	TRBV5-4	TRBJ1-5	.	TGTGCCAGCAGCTTTACTTTAAAGGGGCTCGGCAATCAGCCCCAGCATTTT	CASSFTLKGLGNQPQHF
.	TRBV6-5	TRBJ2-7	.	TGTGCCAGCAGTTTTAGGAGGGGCCGAAATAGGCCTTCTGAGTACTTC	CASSFRRGRNRPSEYF
TRBD2	TRBV4-2	TRBJ2-7	.	TGTGCCAGCAGCCAAGGTCTTCGCGGGCTAGCGGGGGACGAGCAGTACTTC	CASSQGLRGLAGDEQYF
.	TRBV4-3	TRBJ2-5	.	TGCGCCAGCAGCCAGACCCTCGCGGCCCAAGAGACCCAGTACTTC	CASSQTLAAQETQYF
TRBD2	TRBV7-8	TRBJ2-1	.	TGTGCCAGCAGGGTTAGCGGGGGGCCGGGCTCCTACAATGAGCAGTTCTTC	CASRVSGGPGSYNEQFF
.	TRBV27	TRBJ1-5	.	TGTGCCAGCAGCGGGGGTTATAGCAATCAGCCCCAGCATTTT	CASSGGYSNQPQHF
.	TRBV9	TRBJ2-1	.	TGTGCCAGCAGCGCATCCTTCGACAGGTCCTACAATGAGCAGTTCTTC	CASSASFDRSYNEQFF
.	TRBV7-9	TRBJ1-6	.	TGTGCCAGCAGCTCAGAACAGGGCTACTTAAATTCACCCCTCCACTTT	CASSSEQGYLNSPLHF
.	TRBV29-1	TRBJ1-1	many	TGCAGCGTCCACCGAACAGGGAACACTGAAGCTTTCTTT	CSVHRTGNTEAFF
.	TRBV7-9	TRBJ2-6	.	TGTGCCAGCAGCCCCCCCCTTCGTATCTCCGGGGCCAACGTCCTGACTTTC	CASSPPLRISGANVLTF
TRBD1	TRBV7-7	TRBJ2-1	.	TGTGCCAGCAGCTTAACGGGACAGGCCAAGGATGAGCAGTTCTTC	CASSLTGQAKDEQFF
TRBD2	TRBV5-1	TRBJ2-7	.	TGCGCCAGCAGTTTGGTAGCGGGGCCCACCTACGAGCAGTACTTC	CASSLVAGPTYEQYF
.	TRBV4-1	TRBJ1-4	.	TGCGCCAGCAGCCAAGTCTCTCGGGCAGGGCTTAATGAAAAACTGTTTTTT	CASSQVSRAGLNEKLFF
.	TRBV6-5	TRBJ1-2	.	TGTGCCAGCAGTTACTACGTGGGCCTGGAAAATGGCTACACCTTC	CASSYYVGLENGYTF
TRBD1	TRBV2	TRBJ2-2	once	TGTGCCAGCAGGGCCGGGACAGCTAACACCGGGGAGCTGTTTTTT	CASRAGTANTGELFF
TRBD2	TRBV19	TRBJ2-5	.	TGTGCCAGTAGTAAACTAGCGGGGGCCGAAGAAGGAGAGACCCAGTACTTC	CASSKLAGAEEGETQYF
TRBD2	TRBV11-2	TRBJ2-3	.	TGTGCCAGCAGCTTAGTTCGAGCGGGGACGGCGGATACGCAGTATTTT	CASSLVRAGTADTQYF
.	TRBV19	TRBJ1-2	.	TGTGCCAGTAGTCCCGCCGGGACACTCTATGGCTACACCTTC	CASSPAGTLYGYTF
TRBD2	TRBV6-4	TRBJ2-1	.	TGTGCCAGCAGGGGGACTAGCGGGGGGGCCTACAATGAGCAGTTCTTC	CASRGTSGGAYNEQFF
.	TRBV4-1	TRBJ1-4	once	TGCGCCAGCAGCCGGACGGGAGAAAAACTGTTTTTT	CASSRTGEKLFF
TRBD2	TRBV6-1	TRBJ2-1	.	TGTGCCAGCAGTGGGACTAGGGGTGGCAATGAGCAGTTCTTC	CASSGTRGGNEQFF
.	TRBV7-8	TRBJ2-4	.	TGTGCCAGCAGCCAAGTCAGGGGCAAAAACATTCAGTACTTC	CASSQVRGKNIQYF
TRBD1	TRBV6-1	TRBJ2-1	.	TGTGCCAGCAGTCGACAGGGGAGGAATGAGCAGTTCTTC	CASSRQGRNEQFF
.	TRBV9	TRBJ2-1	once	TGTGCCAGCAGCGTAGACCCGTCGGTTTCCTACAATGAGCAGTTCTTC	CASSVDPSVSYNEQFF
TRBD1	TRBV9	TRBJ2-2	once	TGTGCCAGCAGCTCACAGGGGGCCGCGGGTTACGGGGAGCTGTTTTTT	CASSSQGAAGYGELFF
.	TRBV5-4	TRBJ1-1	.	TGTGCCGGATCCCAAACACAGGGGAACACTGAAGCTTTCTTT	CAGSQTQGNTEAFF
.	TRBV9	TRBJ1-2	.	TGTGCCAGCAGCGGATCGACAGCTTATGGCTACACCTTC	CASSGSTAYGYTF
.	TRBV7-9	TRBJ2-1	.	TGTGCCAGCAGCTTAGGGACTACCGCAAACAATGAGCAGTTCTTC	CASSLGTTANNEQFF
.	TRBV5-1	TRBJ2-6	.	TGCGCCAGCAGCTTGGCGGGACATCGGTCTACCGGGGCCAACGTCCTGACTTTC	CASSLAGHRSTGANVLTF
TRBD2	TRBV19	TRBJ2-5	.	TGTGCCAGTAGTATGGGTAGCGGGGAATTTATAACCCAGTACTTC	CASSMGSGEFITQYF
.	TRBV4-3	TRBJ2-7	once	TGCGCCAGCAGCCAAGATTTGGCAGGCTACTCCTACGAGCAGTACTTC	CASSQDLAGYSYEQYF
TRBD2	TRBV30	TRBJ2-5	.	TGTGCCTGGAGTGCGACGGCGGGGGGGGAGACCCAGTACTTC	CAWSATAGGETQYF
TRBD1	TRBV4-1	TRBJ1-3	.	TGCGCCAGCAGCTGGGGCGAGAGGGGGCGAGGGGGAAACACCATATATTTT	CASSWGERGRGGNTIYF
.	TRBV5-1	TRBJ1-4	.	TGCGCCAGCAGCTTGAGTGGGTTCCGGGGTGAAAAACTGTTTTTT	CASSLSGFRGEKLFF
TRBD1	TRBV7-9	TRBJ2-3	.	TGTGCCAGCAGCCCCCTTTGGACAGGGGTAACCACAGATACGCAGTATTTT	CASSPLWTGVTTDTQYF
TRBD2	TRBV7-2	TRBJ2-1	.	TGTGCCAGCAGCTTAGGAGGCGGGAGTGAGCAGTTCTTC	CASSLGGGSEQFF
TRBD1	TRBV18	TRBJ1-2	.	TGTGCCAGCTCACCGACAGGGAGGACTTCTAACTATGGCTACACCTTC	CASSPTGRTSNYGYTF
.	TRBV7-2	TRBJ1-5	.	TGTGCCAGCAGCTTAGCTACAGGGAATCAGCCCCAGCATTTT	CASSLATGNQPQHF